This entry lists 13 T cell receptor beta chains sequenced from one sample in a study of cytomegalovirus exposure and HLA in healthy donors. PCR was performed using 60 Vbeta and 13 Jbeta primers. Data came from immunoSEQ multiplex PCR; TCRdb stores just in-frame clones and leaves some out. The sample includes roughly 190,000 clones, 75% to 85% seen only once; the top ten take roughly 0.75%. Material: PBMCs. The receptors stem from a woman younger than 30 in good health and CMV-seronegative.

This clone was counted between two and nine times. The rearrangement links TRBV2 to TRBJ2-2, with D tentatively TRBD2 (6 bases). CDR1 is SNHLY, CDR2 FYNNEI, per germline. The germline V and J ends were trimmed by 6 bases and 7 bases, with 9 bases remaining between them. The CDR3 length is 12 residues. CDR3 protein: CASREGSGELFF. CDR3 DNA sequence: TGTGCCAGCAGGGAGGGGAGCGGGGAGCTGTTTTTT.

The CDR3 bases are TGCGCCAGCAGTGAGTGGAGCTCTGGGGCCAACGTCCTGACTTTC. Translated: CASSEWSSGANVLTF. The chain employs TRBV10-2 and TRBJ2-6; D call uncertain. The CDR3 covers 15 residues. The germline V and J ends were trimmed by 1 base and 0 bases, with 4 bases remaining between them. Germline CDR1 reads WSHSY; CDR2 reads SAAADI.

This chain links TRBV11-2 with TRBJ2-7; TRBD1 matches at 7 bases. The CDR3 loop spans 15 amino acids. Germline CDR1 SGHAT, CDR2 FQNNGV. Trimming removed 5 bases from V and 2 bases from J; junction bases left unmatched: 9. In DNA, the CDR3 is TGTGCCAGCAGCCCTAGTGAGGGACAGCCCTACGAGCAGTACTTC. Translation gives CASSPSEGQPYEQYF.

The chain's CDR3 is CASSRTETYEQYF. The DNA for the CDR3 is TGTGCCAGCAGCAGAACAGAAACCTACGAGCAGTACTTC. The V call is TRBV7-6, the J call TRBJ2-7; D unclear. Trimming shortened V by 5 bases and J by 2 bases, and 10 bases separated the two germline ends. CDR1 is SGHVS, CDR2 FNYEAQ, per germline. The length of the CDR3 is 13 residues.

This clone has only a few counts. This chain uses TRBV5-4 with TRBJ1-2; 7 nucleotides match TRBD1. Per germline, CDR1 SGHNT and CDR2 YYREEE (reference sequence). Losses at the gene ends were 0 bases for V and 8 bases for J; bases not matched to a gene: 7. This CDR3 is 14 amino acids long. The CDR3 DNA reads as TGTGCCAGCAGCTTGGATCTACAGGGGTGGGGCTACACCTTC. The encoded protein is CASSLDLQGWGYTF.

This clone occurred a few times. The J gene is TRBJ2-7, the V gene TRBV11-2; D is uncertain. CDR3 length equals 14 residues. Germline V gene sequence: CDR1 SGHAT, CDR2 FQNNGV. Deletions cut 1 base from V and 1 base from J, with 8 bases between. CDR3 region: CASSLVPASYEQYF. For the CDR3, the DNA is TGTGCCAGCAGCTTAGTCCCAGCGTCCTACGAGCAGTACTTC.

This chain links TRBV4-2 with TRBJ2-1; D perhaps matches TRBD1 (5 bases). The CDR3 has 16 amino acids. V shed 0 bases and J shed 3 bases, with 12 bases lying between them. From germline, CDR1 is LGHNA and CDR2 YNFKEQ. The CDR3 region is CASSQERAGNYNEQFF. The DNA of the CDR3 is TGTGCCAGCAGCCAAGAAAGGGCAGGGAACTACAATGAGCAGTTCTTC.

This clone was seen once. The chain links TRBV11-2 to TRBJ2-7; 15 bases agree with TRBD2. The germline CDR1 and CDR2 sequences are SGHAT and FQNNGV. Trimming at V came to 5 bases and at J to 7 bases, leaving 6 bases not matched to a gene. This CDR3 spans 15 amino acids. DNA for the CDR3: TGTGCCAGCAGCCCCGGGACTAGCGGGAGGTGGGAGCAGTACTTC. It specifies CASSPGTSGRWEQYF. The entire variable domain, with the rest obtained from reference TRBV11-2 and TRBJ2-7, is as follows: EAGVAQSPRYKIIEKRQSVAFWCNPISGHATLYWYQQILGQGPKLLIQFQNNGVVDDSQLPKDRFSAERLKGVDSTLKIQPAKLEDSAVYLCASSPGTSGRWEQYFGPGTRLTVT.

The chain employs TRBV6-5 and TRBJ1-3, with D maybe TRBD1 (5 bases). The CDR3 sequence is 14 residues long. Between the trimmed V and J ends, which lost 6 bases and 5 bases, there was a span of 14 bases. CDR1 is MNHEY, CDR2 SVGAGI, per germline. This chain's CDR3 is CASSPSGGRNTIYF. The CDR3 coding sequence is TGTGCCAGCAGCCCTAGCGGGGGGAGAAACACCATATATTTT.

V is TRBV7-6 and J is TRBJ2-1; 11 bases are a match to TRBD2. After removal of 4 bases from V and 5 bases from J, the junction contained 4 bases not matched to a gene. CDR1 and CDR2 (germline): SGHVS, FNYEAQ. This CDR3 region has 15 residues. CDR3 loop: CASSYRLAGNNEQFF. The DNA of the CDR3 is TGTGCCAGCAGCTATAGACTAGCGGGAAACAATGAGCAGTTCTTC.

This sequence joins TRBV29-1 and TRBJ2-1; 8 positions agree with TRBD2. The V and J ends lost 6 bases and 5 bases, in that order; junction bases with no gene match: 6. CDR1 and CDR2 from the germline V gene are SQVTM and ANQGSEA. The length of the CDR3 is 13 residues. Here the CDR3 reads CSVAGTRNNEQFF. CDR3 sequence (DNA): TGCAGCGTGGCCGGGACTAGAAACAATGAGCAGTTCTTC.

V gene TRBV9 combines with J gene TRBJ2-7; 10 bases map to TRBD1. Germline CDR1 and CDR2: SGDLS and YYNGEE. The CDR3 extends over 17 amino acids. The V and J ends lost 4 bases and 3 bases, in that order; junction bases with no gene match: 13. The CDR3 sequence: CASSPSGTGVLNYEQYF. The CDR3 DNA is TGTGCCAGCAGCCCATCCGGGACAGGGGTGTTAAACTACGAGCAGTACTTC.

This chain links TRBV6-7 with TRBJ2-7, with D maybe TRBD1 (5 bases). TRBV6-7 is designated an ORF whose function remains uncertain. This CDR3 spans 14 amino acids. Trimming pared 7 bases from V and 0 bases from J, leaving 13 bases between. In DNA, the CDR3 is TGTGCCAGCAATAGCAGGGAAACCTCCTACGAGCAGTACTTC. It translates to CASNSRETSYEQYF.